The 30 T cell receptor beta chains presented below share a single source sample, sequenced in a study of blood T cell repertoires in COVID-19. TCRdb keeps only in-frame clones here, not all; method: immunoSEQ multiplex PCR. The table has around 150,000 clones, roughly 77% seen once; the top ten hold about 11%. The sequencing input was peripheral blood. The receptors were sampled from a human donor in a cohort sampled during active COVID-19.

CDR3 in DNA: TGTGCCAGCAAGGAGGGCTATGGCACTGAAGCTTTCTTT. The encoded protein is CASKEGYGTEAFF. V gene TRBV7-9 combines with J gene TRBJ1-1; D remains ambiguous. With 7 bases removed from V and 4 bases from J, the gap between germline ends came to 13 bases. Germline V gene data show CDR1 as SEHNR and CDR2 as FQNEAQ (reference sequence). The length of the CDR3 is 13 residues.

This clone was counted a few times. The chain uses TRBV30 and TRBJ1-3; 7 nucleotides line up with TRBD1. J gave up 4 bases and V 2 bases, and 5 bases lay outside the gene matches. CDR3 length: 14 amino acids. Germline CDR1 and CDR2: GTSNPN and SVGIG (reference sequence). In DNA, the CDR3 is TGTGCCTGGAGTCCAACAGGGGACGGAAACACCATATATTTT. Protein: CAWSPTGDGNTIYF. Full variable domain (outside the CDR3, taken from reference TRBV30 and TRBJ1-3): SQTIHQWPATLVQPVGSPLSLECTVEGTSNPNLYWYRQAAGRGLQLLFYSVGIGQISSEVPQNLSASRPQDRQFILSSKKLLLSDSGFYLCAWSPTGDGNTIYFGEGSWLTVV.

This clone was counted between two and nine times. The rearrangement links TRBV19 to TRBJ1-6; no reliable D call. CDR3 length: 17 amino acids. V was trimmed by 2 bases and J by 0 bases, leaving 11 bases between them. Germline lookup yields CDR1 LNHDA and CDR2 SQIVND (reference sequence). The CDR3 loop is CASSIIDGSSYNSPLHF. CDR3 sequence (DNA): TGTGCCAGTAGTATAATCGACGGGAGCTCCTATAATTCACCCCTCCACTTT.

This sequence joins TRBV18 and TRBJ2-2; D uncertain. CDR3 size: 14 residues. V lost 4 bases and J lost 2, with 8 bases in between. CDR1 is KGHSH and CDR2 is LQKENI in the germline V gene. CDR3 DNA: TGTGCCAGCTCACTACAGAGAAACACCGGGGAGCTGTTTTTT. It codes for CASSLQRNTGELFF. Together with reference TRBV18 and TRBJ2-2, the CDR3 gives the full variable domain: NAGVMQNPRHLVRRRGQEARLRCSPMKGHSHVYWYRQLPEEGLKFMVYLQKENIIDESGMPKERFSAEFPKEGPSILRIQQVVRGDSAAYFCASSLQRNTGELFFGEGSRLTVL.

The chain couples TRBV27 to TRBJ1-2; tentative D call: TRBD1 (5 bases). Looked up from germline, CDR1 is MNHEY and CDR2 is SMNVEV (reference sequence). CDR3 length equals 13 residues. Between the trimmed V and J ends, which lost 3 bases and 6 bases, there was a span of 11 bases. The CDR3 sequence: CASSLGGVDGYTF. CDR3 sequence (DNA): TGTGCCAGCAGTTTGGGGGGTGTTGATGGCTACACCTTC.

The chain links TRBV12-5 to TRBJ2-1; weak D call: TRBD1 (6 bases). The length of the CDR3 is 17 residues. CDR1 is LGHNT and CDR2 is FRNRAP in the germline V gene. V shed 1 base and J shed 8 bases, with 21 bases lying between them. The CDR3 nucleotides read TGTGCTAGTGGTTTGGCACAATCAGGGGTTTCGATCCATGAGCAGTTCTTC. This codes for CASGLAQSGVSIHEQFF.

The chain uses TRBV4-3 and TRBJ1-2, with D possibly matching TRBD1 (6 bases). CDR3 length: 16 residues. Per germline, CDR1 LGHNA and CDR2 YSLEER. Trimming left V 4 bases short and J 8 bases short, with 23 bases between. The DNA of the CDR3 is TGCGCCAGCAGCCGCGCCAGGGCGGACAGATCGGGGGGCTACACCTTC. Its translation is CASSRARADRSGGYTF.

Here the CDR3 DNA reads TGTGCCAGCAGCTTGGAGGGAGGGACAGGGACCTACAATGAGCAGTTCTTC. Protein sequence: CASSLEGGTGTYNEQFF. The J gene is TRBJ2-1, the V gene TRBV5-6, with 9 bases matching TRBD1. Losses at the gene ends were 0 bases for V and 2 bases for J; bases not matched to a gene: 6. The germline gives CDR1 SGHDT, CDR2 YYEEEE. CDR3 length: 17 amino acids.

V gene TRBV7-2 combines with J gene TRBJ1-3; D is unresolved. Germline V gene lookup returns CDR1 SGHTA and CDR2 FQGNSA. V was shortened by 1 base and J by 8 bases, with 12 bases between the two germline ends. The CDR3 is 14 residues long. CDR3 sequence (DNA): TGTGCCAGCAGCTTAGGACGGATAGCTGACACCATATATTTT. This codes for CASSLGRIADTIYF. The variable domain in full, completed from reference TRBV7-2 and TRBJ1-3, reads GAGVSQSPSNKVTEKGKDVELRCDPISGHTALYWYRQSLGQGLEFLIYFQGNSAPDKSGLPSDRFSAERTGGSVSTLTIQRTQQEDSAVYLCASSLGRIADTIYFGEGSWLTVV.

This chain joins TRBV5-3 and TRBJ2-3, with 15 bases aligning to TRBD2. TRBV5-3 counts as an open reading frame of uncertain function. This CDR3 is 17 amino acids long. The ends lost 7 bases at V and 2 bases at J; junction bases unmatched: 8. This chain's CDR3 is CARAGLAGGRTTDTQYF. The CDR3 DNA sequence: TGTGCCAGAGCCGGACTAGCGGGGGGGCGGACCACAGATACGCAGTATTTT.

J is TRBJ1-1 and V is TRBV9, with a weak D call TRBD1 (5 bases). This CDR3 spans 13 amino acids. CDR1 and CDR2 from the germline V gene are SGDLS and YYNGEE. The germline V and J ends were trimmed by 0 bases and 7 bases, with 10 bases remaining between them. The chain's CDR3 is CASSVVSGREAFF. The DNA for the CDR3 is TGTGCCAGCAGCGTAGTCTCAGGGCGTGAAGCTTTCTTT.

The chain has TRBV27 and TRBJ2-3; TRBD2 matches at 7 bases. The CDR3 is 18 amino acids. Germline CDR1 and CDR2: MNHEY and SMNVEV (reference sequence). V trimming: 7 bases; J trimming: 2 bases; junction bases outside the gene matches: 18. The CDR3 DNA sequence: TGTGCCAGCACCCCTTTTGGGGGGGGAGTGGGCTTCACAGATACGCAGTATTTT. It is translated as CASTPFGGGVGFTDTQYF.

The CDR3, as DNA: TGTGCCAGCCCCTATGGCGCGGCCCACTCCTACGAGCAGTACTTC. As protein: CASPYGAAHSYEQYF. The chain employs TRBV27 and TRBJ2-7; D remains ambiguous. Trimming took 8 bases from V and 0 from J, leaving 17 bases between them. This CDR3 is built from 15 residues. CDR1 is MNHEY, CDR2 SMNVEV, per germline (reference sequence).

The CDR3 DNA follows: TGTGCCAGCAGCCCACAGGGGGCGGGTAACACCGGGGAGCTGTTTTTT. Encoded protein: CASSPQGAGNTGELFF. This sequence joins TRBV9 and TRBJ2-2; the match to TRBD1 covers 9 bases. Germline V gives CDR1 SGDLS, CDR2 YYNGEE. The CDR3 consists of 16 residues. The V gene end was trimmed by 4 bases and the J gene end by 2 bases; junction bases not matched to a gene: 6.

The genes are TRBV19 and TRBJ1-5; D remains ambiguous. The CDR3 extends over 16 amino acids. Germline loops: CDR1 LNHDA, CDR2 SQIVND (reference sequence). Trimming took off 4 bases at V and 0 bases at J, with 13 bases between the two ends. The CDR3 spells CASSTEPRYSNQPQHF. DNA of the CDR3: TGTGCCAGTAGTACCGAGCCTCGATATAGCAATCAGCCCCAGCATTTT.

The rearrangement uses TRBV6-5 and TRBJ1-3, with a tentative D call TRBD1 (5 bases). There are 13 residues in the CDR3. CDR1 and CDR2 from the germline V gene are MNHEY and SVGAGI. Trimming pared 8 bases from V and 2 bases from J, leaving 10 bases between. The CDR3 sequence is CASGGGTGNTIYF. The DNA for the CDR3 is TGTGCCAGCGGGGGAGGAACTGGAAACACCATATATTTT.

The rearrangement joins TRBV15 to TRBJ1-1, with D possibly matching TRBD1 (5 bases). The CDR3 contains 12 residues. The germline V and J ends were trimmed by 0 bases and 10 bases, with 9 bases remaining between them. Germline CDR1 and CDR2: LNHNV and YYDKDF (reference sequence). The CDR3 sequence: CATSRDRGGAFF. CDR3 bases: TGTGCCACCAGCAGAGATCGGGGGGGAGCTTTCTTT.

V and J are TRBV11-2 and TRBJ2-7, with 7 nucleotides matching TRBD2. The germline gives CDR1 SGHAT, CDR2 FQNNGV. The CDR3 has 13 amino acids. V lost 5 bases to trimming and J lost 3 bases; unmatched junction nucleotides: 4. CDR3 sequence reads: CASSPAGIYEQYF. CDR3 sequence (DNA): TGTGCCAGCAGCCCAGCGGGAATCTACGAGCAGTACTTC.

This chain links TRBV9 with TRBJ1-2, with 7 nucleotides matching TRBD1. The CDR3 spans 17 residues. The junction had 15 bases not matched to a gene; V was cut back by 0 bases and J by 7 bases. Germline V gene lookup returns CDR1 SGDLS and CDR2 YYNGEE. The CDR3 here is CASSVDESGGPDPGYTF. In nucleotides, the CDR3 is TGTGCCAGCAGCGTAGACGAATCAGGGGGTCCCGATCCTGGCTACACCTTC.

The chain links TRBV19 to TRBJ2-1; D gene unclear. Germline V gene data show CDR1 as LNHDA and CDR2 as SQIVND (reference sequence). V was pared by 4 bases and J by 8 bases, with 6 bases between. This CDR3 comprises 11 residues. The CDR3 is CASSNTYEQFF. The DNA for the CDR3 is TGTGCCAGTAGTAACACATATGAGCAGTTCTTC.

J is TRBJ2-1 and V is TRBV19; 10 bases align to TRBD2. Trimming at V came to 4 bases and at J to 8 bases, leaving 5 bases not matched to a gene. Germline V lookup: CDR1 LNHDA, CDR2 SQIVND (reference sequence). The CDR3 runs to 14 residues. Here the CDR3 reads CASSRSGRGHEQFF. The DNA of the CDR3 is TGTGCCAGTAGTAGGAGCGGGAGGGGTCATGAGCAGTTCTTC.

V gene TRBV5-1 combines with J gene TRBJ1-2; a possible D gene is TRBD1 (5 bases). The ends were cut back, 1 base at V and 3 bases at J, with 10 bases in the middle. The CDR3 runs to 14 residues. CDR1 and CDR2 (germline): SGHRS, YFSETQ. In DNA form, the CDR3 reads TGCGCCAGCAGCTTGATGGAAGGGGACTATGGCTACACCTTC. This codes for CASSLMEGDYGYTF.

V gene TRBV21-1 combines with J gene TRBJ1-4; the D segment call TRBD1 is taken from the table without a DNA check. TRBV21-1 is termed a pseudogene. The CDR3 is 14 amino acids. The CDR3 DNA follows: TGTGCCAGCAGCAAAGATGGGACAGACGAAAAACTGTTTTTT. Residues: CASSKDGTDEKLFF.

This chain connects TRBV5-4 to TRBJ1-1; 7 nucleotides match TRBD1. The germline gives CDR1 SGHNT, CDR2 YYREEE (reference sequence). V lost 6 bases, J lost 4 bases, and 15 bases stayed unmatched. This CDR3 comprises 16 residues. The CDR3 sequence: CASNPPDRVSGTEAFF. DNA for the CDR3: TGTGCCAGCAACCCCCCTGACAGGGTTTCGGGCACTGAAGCTTTCTTT. The complete variable domain, with remaining parts taken from reference TRBV5-4 and TRBJ1-1, reads ETGVTQSPTHLIKTRGQQVTLRCSSQSGHNTVSWYQQALGQGPQFIFQYYREEENGRGNFPPRFSGLQFPNYSSELNVNALELDDSALYLCASNPPDRVSGTEAFFGQGTRLTVV.

The J gene is TRBJ2-2, the V gene TRBV5-5; 9 nucleotides agree with TRBD1. Germline lookup yields CDR1 SGHKS and CDR2 YYEKEE (reference sequence). V dropped 4 bases and J dropped 7; count of bases not matched to a gene: 5. The CDR3 sequence is 14 residues long. The CDR3 sequence: CASSGGQGIGELFF. The CDR3 coding sequence is TGTGCCAGCAGCGGGGGACAGGGTATCGGGGAGCTGTTTTTT. Based on the CDR3 plus reference TRBV5-5 and TRBJ2-2, the full variable domain is DAGVTQSPTHLIKTRGQQVTLRCSPISGHKSVSWYQQVLGQGPQFIFQYYEKEERGRGNFPDRFSARQFPNYSSELNVNALLLGDSALYLCASSGGQGIGELFFGEGSRLTVL.

Only one count was recorded for this clone. V and J are TRBV29-1 and TRBJ2-7; D is possibly TRBD1 (6 bases). Germline-derived CDR1 and CDR2 are SQVTM and ANQGSEA. Trimming removed 5 bases from V and 0 bases from J, with 11 bases in between. This CDR3 comprises 13 residues. This chain's CDR3 is CSVTGHNSYEQYF. In nucleotides, the CDR3 is TGCAGCGTTACGGGACACAACTCCTACGAGCAGTACTTC.

The chain uses TRBV6-5 and TRBJ1-3; the D gene is possibly TRBD1 (5 bases). CDR3 length: 13 amino acids. Between the trimmed V and J ends, which lost 8 bases and 0 bases, there was a span of 8 bases. Germline assignment: CDR1 MNHEY and CDR2 SVGAGI. The CDR3 sequence: CASDSNSGNTIYF. DNA of the CDR3: TGTGCCAGCGACAGTAACTCTGGAAACACCATATATTTT.

In its sample, this clone was seen once. The rearrangement joins TRBV11-2 to TRBJ2-7; TRBD2 matches 8 bases. The junction had 17 bases not matched to a gene; V was cut back by 3 bases and J by 7 bases. This CDR3 is built from 17 residues. Germline V gene lookup returns CDR1 SGHAT and CDR2 FQNNGV. Written as DNA, the CDR3 is TGTGCCAGCAGCTTCAACCTTCCTCAGCGGGAGCTAGGAGAGCAGTACTTC. Its protein product is CASSFNLPQRELGEQYF.

The chain links TRBV6-6 to TRBJ1-5; maybe TRBD1 (6 bases). Trimming removed 6 bases at V and 0 bases at J, with 15 bases between. CDR3 length: 16 amino acids. In germline, CDR1 is MNHNY, CDR2 SVGAGI (reference sequence). The CDR3 here is CASSAGQRNSNQPQHF. DNA of the CDR3: TGTGCCAGCAGCGCCGGACAGAGAAATAGCAATCAGCCCCAGCATTTT.

The count of this clone is one. This chain joins TRBV7-9 and TRBJ1-1, with D possibly TRBD1 on 6 matching bases. The germline CDR1 and CDR2 sequences are SEHNR and FQNEAQ (reference sequence). V was pared by 1 base and J by 0 bases, with 12 bases between. The CDR3 totals 16 residues. DNA for the CDR3: TGTGCCAGCAGCTTAGGTCGGACAGATATGAACACTGAAGCTTTCTTT. This gives the protein CASSLGRTDMNTEAFF.